This T cell receptor beta chain was profiled in a study of blood T cells in healthy people across ages. Each sample yielded at least 6 micrograms of PBMC total RNA. A second PCR, run for roughly 7 to 12 cycles, used a sample-barcoded 5' primer plus a J-beta primer mix. A single record per CDR3 protein comes from TCRdb applying MiXCR to the 5' RACE reads. The table includes 1.8 million or so distinct CDR3 sequences, 30% to 40% detected once. The receptor comes from a human donor in good health. The material sequenced was blood.

This CDR3 is CASSPSGSGHETQYF. CDR3 coding DNA: TGTGCCAGCAGCCCCTCCGGGTCGGGGCACGAGACCCAGTACTTC. The J gene is TRBJ2-5, the V gene TRBV7-9; possibly TRBD1 or TRBD2 for D (5 bases each). From germline, CDR1 is SEHNR and CDR2 FQNEAQ (reference sequence). The CDR3 loop spans 15 amino acids. V was pared by 5 bases and J by 5 bases, with 18 bases between.